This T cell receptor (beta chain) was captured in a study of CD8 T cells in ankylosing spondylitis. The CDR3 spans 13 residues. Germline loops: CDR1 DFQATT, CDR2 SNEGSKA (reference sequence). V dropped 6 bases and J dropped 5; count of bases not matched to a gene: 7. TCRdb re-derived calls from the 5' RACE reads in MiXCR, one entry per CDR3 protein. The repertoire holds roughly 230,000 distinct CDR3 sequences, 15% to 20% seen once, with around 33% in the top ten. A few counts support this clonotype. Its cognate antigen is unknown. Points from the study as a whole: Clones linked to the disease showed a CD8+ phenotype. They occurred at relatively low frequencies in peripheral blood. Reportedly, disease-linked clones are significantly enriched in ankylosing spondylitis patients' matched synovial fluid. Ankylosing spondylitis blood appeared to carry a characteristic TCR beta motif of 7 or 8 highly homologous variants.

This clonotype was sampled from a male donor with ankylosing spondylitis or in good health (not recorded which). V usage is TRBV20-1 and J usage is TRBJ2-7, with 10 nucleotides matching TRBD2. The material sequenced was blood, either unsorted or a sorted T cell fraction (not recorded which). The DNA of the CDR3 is TGCAGTGCCCTAGCGGGAGAGTCCGACGAGCAGTACTTC. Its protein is CSALAGESDEQYF.